This T cell receptor beta chain is drawn from a study of T cell responses to AZD1222 COVID-19 vaccine. Assay used: immunoSEQ multiplex PCR; TCRdb lists only in-frame clones, some missing. The sample includes roughly 130,000 clones, roughly 87% seen only once; the top ten take 1.5%. Study outcomes and limitations: In a largely white British group with more females than males, clonal diversity was possibly underestimated. Along spike, vaccine-associated CD4 TCRs were found throughout, with dominance at 160-218 and 743-854.

Turning to this clone: Its antigen is still unknown.

CDR1 is MDHEN, CDR2 SYDVKM, per germline. This CDR3 has 14 residues. Trimming left V 6 bases short and J 3 bases short, with 12 bases between. The rearrangement joins TRBV28 to TRBJ2-1, with D perhaps TRBD2 (5 bases). The TCR comes from an adult in good health. Specimen: peripheral blood, collected on day 0 of AZD1222 vaccination. Here the CDR3 reads CASRLGINYNEQFF. CDR3 bases: TGTGCCAGCAGACTCGGGATTAACTACAATGAGCAGTTCTTC.